This T cell receptor beta chain was sequenced for a study of spatial heterogeneity in lung cancer (dated by TCRdb to between 2017 and 2020). With regard to the full study: Beta-chain transcripts were consistently detected in greater numbers than alpha-chain transcripts, which likely reflected higher beta-chain transcript abundance. In the raw uncorrected reads, each unique combination of TCR and UMI appeared more than ten times on average. Both alpha and beta chains were TCR-sequenced in hundreds of tumor regions, approximately 68 matched nontumor lung samples and some 56 PBMC samples obtained at surgery. The study quantitatively compared TCR alpha and beta repertoires across multiple tumor regions, matched nontumor lung and blood in non-small cell lung cancer. The study linked features of the TCR repertoire to counts of nonsynonymous mutations, which were determined by whole-exome sequencing of tumor tissue. Results and caveats for the whole study, not just this receptor: Additional single-cell paired TCR alpha and beta sequencing was considered necessary to confirm, at a functional level, the hypothesis that regional TCRs recognize regional mutations. Ubiquitous expanded tumor TCRs showed up in blood more often at tumor resection than at routine follow-up.

The method was 5' RACE. The sequencing machine was a NextSeq 500. In the TCR library protocol, a unique molecular identifier was attached to each TCR cDNA molecule so that PCR and sequencing errors could be corrected. The study's processing was this. TCR identification, UMI-based error correction and CDR3 extraction were performed with Decombinator tools. Expanded TCRs were defined as those above a frequency of 2 per 1,000, corresponding to the top 1% of the tumor frequency distribution. Rényi diversity was computed with the R vegan package after subsampling each repertoire 100 times to 5,000 TCRs. To build CDR3 similarity networks, amino acid triplet string-kernel similarity was used, and CDR3s were connected when their pairwise similarity was above 0.82. TCRdb reran the public reads through fastp at Q25 and MiXCR, keeping productive beta chains. CDR3 protein duplicates are merged, each entry listing the most common genes and DNA. What appears here as the V and J calls and clone size reflects TCRdb's work, not the paper's. The sample includes around 66,000 distinct CDR3 sequences, with 6.3% observed a single time. The top ten hold under 15% of the sample.

The sample's time point, from its label and the paper: sample taken at primary tumor resection. Donors were around 69 patients with early-stage, untreated non-small cell lung cancer from the lung TRACERx cohort. For TCR sequencing, whole RNA was extracted from tumor and nontumor lung tissue, or from cryopreserved PBMC samples, and no cell sorting was done. A patient was chosen for TCR sequencing only when enough RNA was available from at least two tumor regions. Of note for this clonotype: Its recognized antigen is unknown. No clone much larger than this one lies a single base away; base qualities are absent.

From its cysteine to its phenylalanine, the CDR3 spans 15 amino acids. Just CDR3 DNA is preserved here, 45 bases in frame from base 1. The germline V gene encodes CDR1 SGHTA and CDR2 FQGNSA. The germline V and J ends show losses of 4 bases and 4 bases respectively, and no gene match explains 9 bases of the junction. This receptor chain uses TRBV7-2 and TRBJ1-1; 7 of the junction bases match TRBD1. The source was PBMCs, collected at surgery. The TCR comes from a female donor with early-stage non-small cell lung cancer. The CDR3 amino acid sequence is: CASSSQQGRVTEAFF. The base sequence is TGTGCCAGCAGCTCGCAACAGGGGCGGGTCACTGAAGCTTTCTTT.